This T cell receptor (beta chain) was recovered during a study of cytomegalovirus exposure and HLA in healthy donors. With 60 Vbeta and 13 Jbeta primers, the PCR was carried out. Clones were sequenced by immunoSEQ multiplex PCR, and TCRdb holds only the in-frame ones, with some missing. This table holds around 170,000 clones, over 65% found once. Note on this clone: The target antigen is unknown.

General study points: Accurate HLA-A and HLA-B prediction from TCR beta sequences was reported for most subjects.

CDR1 and CDR2 (germline): SGHVS, FNYEAQ. CDR3 length equals 14 residues. The germline V and J ends were trimmed by 3 bases and 2 bases, with 8 bases remaining between them. What was sequenced was PBMCs. This sequence was found in a man aged 60-69 years in good health and CMV-seronegative. This chain uses TRBV7-6 with TRBJ1-3, with D perhaps matching TRBD1 (5 bases). The CDR3 spells CASSFGQAGNTIYF. CDR3 DNA: TGTGCCAGCAGCTTTGGACAAGCTGGAAACACCATATATTTT.